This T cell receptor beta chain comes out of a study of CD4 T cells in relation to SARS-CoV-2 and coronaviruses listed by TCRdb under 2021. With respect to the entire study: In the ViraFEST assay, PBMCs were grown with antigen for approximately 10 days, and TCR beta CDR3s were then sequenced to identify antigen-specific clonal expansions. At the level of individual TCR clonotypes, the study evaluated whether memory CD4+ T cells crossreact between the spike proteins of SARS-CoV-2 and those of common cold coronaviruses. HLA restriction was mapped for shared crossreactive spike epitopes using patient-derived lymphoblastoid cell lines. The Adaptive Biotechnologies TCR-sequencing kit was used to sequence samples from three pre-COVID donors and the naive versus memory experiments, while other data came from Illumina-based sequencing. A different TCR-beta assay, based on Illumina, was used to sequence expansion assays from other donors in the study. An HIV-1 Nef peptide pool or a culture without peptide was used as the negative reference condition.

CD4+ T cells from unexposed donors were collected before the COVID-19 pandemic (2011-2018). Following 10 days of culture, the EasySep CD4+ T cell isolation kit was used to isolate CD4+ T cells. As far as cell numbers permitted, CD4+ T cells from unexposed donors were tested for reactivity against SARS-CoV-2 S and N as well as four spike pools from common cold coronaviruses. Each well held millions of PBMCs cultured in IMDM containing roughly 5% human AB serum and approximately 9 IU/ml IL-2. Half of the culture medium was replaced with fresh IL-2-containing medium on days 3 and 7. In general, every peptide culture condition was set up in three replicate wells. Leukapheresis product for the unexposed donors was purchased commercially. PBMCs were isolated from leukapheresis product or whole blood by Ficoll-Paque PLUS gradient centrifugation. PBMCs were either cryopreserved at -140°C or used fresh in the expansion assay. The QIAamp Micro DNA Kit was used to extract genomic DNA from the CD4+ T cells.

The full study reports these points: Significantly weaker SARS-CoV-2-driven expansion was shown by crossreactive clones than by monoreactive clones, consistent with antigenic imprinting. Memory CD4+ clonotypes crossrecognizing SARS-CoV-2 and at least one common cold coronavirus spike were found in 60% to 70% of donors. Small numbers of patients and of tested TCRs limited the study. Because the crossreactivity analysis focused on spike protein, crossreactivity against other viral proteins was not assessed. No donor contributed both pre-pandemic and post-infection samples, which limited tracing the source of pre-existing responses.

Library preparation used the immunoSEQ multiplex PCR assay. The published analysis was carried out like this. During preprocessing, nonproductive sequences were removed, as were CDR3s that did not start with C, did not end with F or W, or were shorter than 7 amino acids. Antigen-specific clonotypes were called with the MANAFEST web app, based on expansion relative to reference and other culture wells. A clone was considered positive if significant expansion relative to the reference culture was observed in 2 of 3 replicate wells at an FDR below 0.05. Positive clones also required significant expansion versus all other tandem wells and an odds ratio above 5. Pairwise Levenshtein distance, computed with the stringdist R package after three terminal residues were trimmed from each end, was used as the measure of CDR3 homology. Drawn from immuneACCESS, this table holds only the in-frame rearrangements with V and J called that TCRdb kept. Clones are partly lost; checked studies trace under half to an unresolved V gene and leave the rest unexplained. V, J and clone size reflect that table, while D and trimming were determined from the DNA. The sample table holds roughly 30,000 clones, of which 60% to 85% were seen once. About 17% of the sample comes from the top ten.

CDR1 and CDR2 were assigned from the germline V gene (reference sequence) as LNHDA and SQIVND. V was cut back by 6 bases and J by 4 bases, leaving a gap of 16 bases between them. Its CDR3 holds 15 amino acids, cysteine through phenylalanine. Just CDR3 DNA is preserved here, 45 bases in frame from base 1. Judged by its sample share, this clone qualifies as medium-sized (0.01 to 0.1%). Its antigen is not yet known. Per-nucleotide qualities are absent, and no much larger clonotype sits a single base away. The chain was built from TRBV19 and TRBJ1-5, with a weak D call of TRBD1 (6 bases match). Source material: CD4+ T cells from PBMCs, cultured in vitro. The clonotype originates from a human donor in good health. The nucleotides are TGTGCCAGTAGCCCGGGGGGGGCAGAAAATCAGCCCCAGCATTTT. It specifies CASSPGGAENQPQHF. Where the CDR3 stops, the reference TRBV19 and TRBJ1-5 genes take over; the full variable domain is DGGITQSPKYLFRKEGQNVTLSCEQNLNHDAMYWYRQDPGQGLRLIYYSQIVNDFQKGDIAEGYSVSREKKESFPLTVTSAQKNPTAFYLCASSPGGAENQPQHFGDGTRLSIL.